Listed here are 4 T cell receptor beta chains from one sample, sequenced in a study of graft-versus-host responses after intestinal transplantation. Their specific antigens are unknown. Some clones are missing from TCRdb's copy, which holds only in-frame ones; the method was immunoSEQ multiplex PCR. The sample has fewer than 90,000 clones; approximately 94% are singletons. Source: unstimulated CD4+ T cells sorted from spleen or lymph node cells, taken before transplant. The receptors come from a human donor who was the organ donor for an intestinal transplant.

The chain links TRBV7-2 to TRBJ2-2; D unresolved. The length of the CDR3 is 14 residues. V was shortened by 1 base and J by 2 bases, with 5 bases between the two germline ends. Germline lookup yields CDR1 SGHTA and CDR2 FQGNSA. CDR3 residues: CASSLVVNTGELFF. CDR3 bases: TGTGCCAGCAGCTTAGTTGTAAACACCGGGGAGCTGTTTTTT.

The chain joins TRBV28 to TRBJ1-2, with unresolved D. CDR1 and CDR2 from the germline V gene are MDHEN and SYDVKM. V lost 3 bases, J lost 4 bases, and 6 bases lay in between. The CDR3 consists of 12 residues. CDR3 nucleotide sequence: TGTGCCAGCAGTTTTCTGGTCTATGGCTACACCTTC. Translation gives CASSFLVYGYTF.

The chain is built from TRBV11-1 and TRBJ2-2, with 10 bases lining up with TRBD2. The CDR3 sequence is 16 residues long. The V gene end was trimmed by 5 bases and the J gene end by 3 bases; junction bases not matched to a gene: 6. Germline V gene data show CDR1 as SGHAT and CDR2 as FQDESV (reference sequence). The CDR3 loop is CASSQLAGPYTGELFF. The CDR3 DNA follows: TGTGCCAGCAGCCAACTAGCGGGGCCGTACACCGGGGAGCTGTTTTTT.

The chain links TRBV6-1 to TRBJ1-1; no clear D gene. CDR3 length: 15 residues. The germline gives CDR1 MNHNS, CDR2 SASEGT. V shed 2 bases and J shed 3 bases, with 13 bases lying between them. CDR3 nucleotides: TGTGCCAGCAGTGAAAGCTGGGGTATTTACACTGAAGCTTTCTTT. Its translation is CASSESWGIYTEAFF.